Listed below are T cell receptor beta chains from one sample, sequenced in a study of blood T cell repertoires in COVID-19. Method: immunoSEQ multiplex PCR; TCRdb's copy keeps in-frame clones and lacks some. The table has some 350,000 clones, about 87% seen once; the top ten hold more than 5%. Sequenced sample: peripheral blood. The receptors come from a woman between 50 and 59 years old with COVID-19, enrolled during active disease. The CDR3 runs from the conserved cysteine through the conserved F or W. D genes are given only for firm matches. A row's size may be missing; if present it is once, few, many or a size class.

TRBJ2-3 | TRBV5-1 | TRBD2 | . | CASSLAMTSGNTDTQYF | TGCGCCAGCAGCTTGGCCATGACTAGCGGGAACACAGATACGCAGTATTTT
TRBJ1-3 | TRBV5-3 | TRBD1 | . | CARSLDLQGISGNTIYF | TGTGCCAGAAGCTTGGATTTACAGGGGATATCTGGAAACACCATATATTTT
TRBJ2-7 | TRBV15 | TRBD1 | few | CATSRDRTGPKGEQYF | TGTGCCACCAGCAGAGACCGGACAGGACCGAAGGGCGAGCAGTACTTC
TRBJ2-1 | TRBV4-2 | . | . | CASSQDAAAVYNEQFF | TGTGCCAGCAGCCAAGATGCTGCGGCTGTATACAATGAGCAGTTCTTC
TRBJ2-5 | TRBV12-3/TRBV12-4 | TRBD2 | . | CASRKAGGETQYF | TGTGCCAGCAGGAAAGCGGGAGGGGAGACCCAGTACTTC
TRBJ2-7 | TRBV6-5 | TRBD1 | . | CASSRTGVPYEQYF | TGTGCCAGCAGTCGCACAGGGGTCCCCTACGAGCAGTACTTC
TRBJ1-4 | TRBV5-1 | . | . | CASSLGDRATNEKLFF | TGCGCCAGCAGCTTGGGAGACAGAGCAACTAATGAAAAACTGTTTTTT
TRBJ2-7 | TRBV4-2 | . | . | CASSQVERQSGEQYF | TGTGCCAGCAGCCAAGTCGAGAGGCAGTCCGGCGAGCAGTACTTC
TRBJ1-2 | TRBV6-6 | . | . | CASRGSGYGYTF | TGTGCCAGCAGGGGGAGCGGCTATGGCTACACCTTC
TRBJ2-7 | TRBV6-5 | . | few | CASSRTRAYEQYF | TGTGCCAGCAGTCGAACTAGGGCCTACGAGCAGTACTTC
TRBJ1-1 | TRBV19 | . | . | CASSMEAAEAFF | TGTGCCAGTAGTATGGAGGCGGCTGAAGCTTTCTTT
TRBJ1-1 | TRBV10-3 | . | . | CAIRAAGFDTEAFF | TGTGCCATCAGAGCTGCGGGTTTTGACACTGAAGCTTTCTTT
TRBJ2-3 | TRBV11-3 | . | . | CASSLGAGLDTQYF | TGTGCCAGCAGCTTAGGCGCGGGTTTAGATACGCAGTATTTT
TRBJ1-1 | TRBV5-1 | . | . | CASSLSRGNTEAFF | TGCGCCAGCAGCTTGAGTCGGGGGAACACTGAAGCTTTCTTT
TRBJ2-3 | TRBV12-5 | . | . | CASGLTLSTDTQYF | TGTGCTAGTGGTTTAACTTTAAGCACAGATACGCAGTATTTT
TRBJ1-2 | TRBV5-1 | . | . | CASSLGSLGYTF | TGCGCCAGCAGCTTGGGGAGTTTGGGCTACACCTTC
TRBJ2-7 | TRBV19 | TRBD2 | few | CASSMAPRGAYEQYF | TGTGCCAGTAGTATGGCGCCTCGGGGGGCCTACGAGCAGTACTTC
TRBJ1-2 | TRBV7-9 | . | . | CASSLGQFYGYTF | TGTGCCAGCAGCTTAGGACAGTTCTATGGCTACACCTTC
TRBJ2-7 | TRBV29-1 | . | few | CSVALTGISYEQYF | TGCAGCGTTGCGTTAACAGGAATCTCCTACGAGCAGTACTTC
TRBJ1-5 | TRBV7-2 | TRBD1 | . | CASSSAQGASQPQHF | TGTGCCAGCAGCTCCGCTCAGGGGGCCTCGCAGCCCCAGCATTTT
TRBJ1-1 | TRBV11-3 | . | . | CASSLDREGRTTEAFF | TGTGCCAGCAGCTTAGATAGGGAGGGAAGGACCACTGAAGCTTTCTTT
TRBJ1-2 | TRBV19 | TRBD1 | . | CASSILGRTGLNYGYTF | TGTGCCAGTAGTATTTTGGGTCGGACAGGCTTAAACTATGGCTACACCTTC
TRBJ1-1 | TRBV30 | . | . | CAWSQTPGSVLREAFF | TGTGCCTGGAGCCAAACACCGGGGTCAGTCTTACGTGAAGCTTTCTTT
TRBJ1-5 | TRBV6-5 | . | few | CASIPDRSEGQPQHF | TGTGCCAGCATTCCAGACAGGTCGGAAGGTCAGCCCCAGCATTTT
TRBJ2-7 | TRBV16 | . | . | CASSQSPGREQYF | TGTGCCAGCAGCCAATCTCCGGGGAGGGAGCAGTACTTC
TRBJ1-2 | TRBV29-1 | . | . | CSYHTGKTNYGYTF | TGCAGCTATCACACAGGGAAGACTAACTATGGCTACACCTTC
TRBJ2-7 | TRBV4-3 | . | . | CASSQGPPWEQYF | TGCGCCAGCAGCCAAGGGCCGCCCTGGGAGCAGTACTTC
TRBJ2-7 | TRBV29-1 | . | . | CSVTPTGSYEQYF | TGCAGCGTTACTCCGACAGGCTCCTACGAGCAGTACTTC
TRBJ1-1 | TRBV12-5 | . | . | CASGLFLGTPKKGMNTEAFF | TGTGCTAGTGGTTTGTTCCTCGGGACACCGAAGAAGGGCATGAACACTGAAGCTTTCTTT
TRBJ2-7 | TRBV19 | TRBD2 | . | CASSTGTSGISYEQYF | TGTGCCAGTAGTACGGGGACTAGCGGGATCTCCTACGAGCAGTACTTC
TRBJ1-6 | TRBV6-2/TRBV6-3 | . | . | CASSDSYNSPLHF | TGTGCCAGCAGTGACAGTTATAATTCACCCCTCCACTTT
TRBJ2-2 | TRBV6-5 | . | . | CASSYSSGMGTGELFF | TGTGCCAGCAGTTACTCGTCGGGAATGGGGACCGGGGAGCTGTTTTTT
TRBJ2-2 | TRBV9 | . | . | CASSVGGNTGELFF | TGTGCCAGCAGCGTAGGCGGAAACACCGGGGAGCTGTTTTTT
TRBJ2-5 | TRBV27 | TRBD2 | . | CASGRADQETQYF | TGTGCTTCCGGGAGGGCAGACCAAGAGACCCAGTACTTC
TRBJ1-1 | TRBV12-3/TRBV12-4 | . | . | CASSLLVNTEAFF | TGTGCCAGCAGTTTGTTAGTGAACACTGAAGCTTTCTTT
TRBJ2-3 | TRBV3-1/TRBV3-2 | . | . | CASSSRHTDTQYF | TGTGCCAGCAGCTCCAGGCACACAGATACGCAGTATTTT
TRBJ2-7 | TRBV6-5 | TRBD2 | . | CASSLAGDYEQYF | TGTGCCAGCAGTCTAGCGGGAGACTACGAGCAGTACTTC
TRBJ1-3 | TRBV21-1 | . | . | CASPRQSDRAGNTIYF | TGTGCCAGCCCCCGACAATCAGACAGGGCTGGAAACACCATATATTTT
TRBJ2-3 | TRBV27 | TRBD2 | . | CASSLKLAGVDTQYF | TGTGCCAGCAGTTTAAAACTAGCGGGAGTTGATACGCAGTATTTT
TRBJ1-6 | TRBV3-1/TRBV3-2 | . | . | CASSQELRHMNSPLHF | TGTGCCAGCAGCCAAGAGTTACGACATATGAATTCACCCCTCCACTTT
TRBJ2-7 | TRBV5-8 | TRBD1 | . | CASRSRTGVYEQYF | TGTGCCAGCAGATCAAGGACAGGGGTCTACGAGCAGTACTTC